One sample yielded the 21 T cell receptor beta chains listed below, sequenced in a study of CD8+ T cells in alopecia areata. Once RNA had been extracted, it was reverse transcribed into cDNA to act as the sequencing template. TCRdb keeps only in-frame clones here, not all; method: immunoSEQ multiplex PCR. This record lists over 250,000 clones, none seen once only, and the top ten clones contain less than 1.5%. Cutaneous lymph nodes were pooled and cells sorted by CD4, CD8alpha, NKG2D, NKG2ACE and more. The specimen sequenced was CD4+ T cells sorted from a lymph node. The receptor set was obtained from a C3H/HeJ mouse with alopecia areata. Mouse MHC haplotype: H2-k.

Points on this clone: Germline and genes: mouse. The CDR3 is cut off 4 residues early in the read; its end comes from the germline J gene. The chain uses TRBV19 and TRBJ2-1; TRBD1 matches 8 bases. The CDR3 consists of 15 residues. Trimming took 5 bases from V and 3 from J; bases not matched to a gene: 7. Germline V gene sequence: CDR1 FNHDT, CDR2 SITEND (reference sequence). CDR3 protein: CASSPRTGPYAEQFF. The CDR3 DNA, read in part, is TGTGCCAGCAGCCCCCGGACAGGGCCCTATGCT.

About this clone: Germline and genes: mouse. The read ends 3 residues early relative to the CDR3; the germline J gene fills the gap. The chain recombines TRBV13-2 with TRBJ1-6; possibly TRBD1 for D (6 bases). TRBJ1-6 is labeled an ORF, and its function is uncertain. The V gene's germline CDR1 is NNHNN and CDR2 SYGAGS (reference sequence). V dropped 1 base and J dropped 7 bases, with 9 bases sitting between them. There are 14 residues in the CDR3. CDR3: CASGDTQGNSPLYF. The sequenced part of the CDR3 DNA is TGTGCCAGCGGTGATACGCAGGGGAATTCGCCC.

This clone occurred a few times. These gene names are mouse names. The read terminates 4 residues before the CDR3 end, so the remaining end is supplied by the germline J gene. V gene TRBV12-1 combines with J gene TRBJ2-5, with 8 bases aligning to TRBD2. The CDR3 has 13 residues. Per germline, CDR1 SGHSN and CDR2 HYEKVE. The CDR3 sequence is CASSPGGSDTQYF. Incomplete CDR3 DNA: TGTGCCAGCTCTCCTGGGGGGTCGGAC.

On this clone itself: The germline and genes are mouse ones. The sequenced fragment ends 4 residues before the CDR3 boundary, so the rest is inferred from the germline J gene. The V call is TRBV13-3, the J call TRBJ2-2, with TRBD1 as a possible D gene (5 bases). Germline V gene lookup returns CDR1 NNHDY and CDR2 SYVADS. This CDR3 has 14 amino acids. Trimming removed 2 bases from V and 4 bases from J, with 9 bases in between. CDR3 in amino acids: CASSESRATGQLYF. CDR3 bases read: TGTGCCAGCAGTGAGTCCAGGGCCACCGGG.

In regard to this clone: Each gene name is a mouse one. The CDR3 is cut off 4 residues early in the read; its end comes from the germline J gene. The sample carries other DNA sequences with the same CDR3. V is TRBV14 and J is TRBJ1-1; D is possibly TRBD1 (5 bases). This CDR3 has 13 residues. CDR1 is SGHDT and CDR2 is FRDEAV in the germline V gene. Between the trimmed V and J ends, which lost 4 bases and 0 bases, there was a span of 7 bases. The CDR3 spells CASSRQTNTEVFF. Partial CDR3 DNA: TGTGCCAGCAGTAGACAGACAAACACA.

This clone was observed a few times. Gene names follow the mouse nomenclature. The CDR3 end falls 4 residues outside the read, so it is completed with the germline J gene. The rearrangement links TRBV13-2 to TRBJ1-2; D is unresolved. V was clipped by 0 bases and J by 1 base, with 7 bases between them. Germline-derived CDR1 and CDR2 are NNHNN and SYGAGS (reference sequence). This CDR3 spans 14 amino acids. CDR3 sequence: CASGDAGRNSDYTF. The sequenced CDR3 bases are TGTGCCAGCGGTGATGCTGGGAGAAACTCC.

The sample holds a few counts of this clone. The gene names given are mouse names. The read ends 4 residues early relative to the CDR3; the germline J gene fills the gap. V gene TRBV5 combines with J gene TRBJ1-1, with D tentatively TRBD1 (5 bases). This CDR3 is 15 amino acids long. Germline-derived CDR1 and CDR2 are LGHNA and YNLKQL (reference sequence). CDR3 DNA (partial): TGTGCCAGCAGCCCCCGGGACTGGGGGGTAGCA. Residues: CASSPRDWGVA. In full, the CDR3 is CASSPRDWGVAEVFF.

Concerning this clone itself: Gene labels here are mouse ones. The CDR3 end is not reached by the read, which stops 3 residues before it; the germline J gene fills it in. The chain links TRBV19 to TRBJ1-6, with TRBD1 matching 8 bases. TRBJ1-6 is known as an ORF, though its function is uncertain. The CDR3 covers 15 residues. In germline, CDR1 is FNHDT, CDR2 SITEND (reference sequence). J lost 4 bases, V lost 5 bases, and 5 bases had no gene match. Here the CDR3 reads CASRRQGLYNSPLYF. CDR3 DNA (partial): TGTGCCAGCAGGCGACAGGGGCTGTATAATTCGCCC.

This clone came up a few times. These gene names are mouse names. The read comes to an end 4 residues before the CDR3 does, leaving the germline J gene to fill in the end. This chain joins TRBV1 and TRBJ2-7; D gene ambiguous. This CDR3 contains 12 residues. Germline V gene lookup returns CDR1 NSQYPW and CDR2 LRSPGD (reference sequence). CDR3 DNA, as far as it was read: TGCACCTGCAGTGAACTTTTTTAT. Translation: CTCSELFY. The CDR3 in its entirety is CTCSELFYEQYF.

The sample holds a few counts of this clone. Gene names follow the mouse nomenclature. Read coverage stops 4 residues before the CDR3 terminus; the germline J gene supplies the remainder. The V and J genes are TRBV14 and TRBJ2-3; 8 nucleotides line up with TRBD1. With V trimmed by 5 bases and J by 4 bases, 9 bases remained unmatched. CDR1 and CDR2 from the germline V gene are SGHDT and FRDEAV. This CDR3 region has 15 residues. The CDR3: CASSLQGAESETLYF. CDR3 bases read: TGTGCCAGCAGCCTTCAGGGGGCTGAATCAGAA.

In the case of this clone: Genes and germline are mouse. The CDR3 is cut off 4 residues early in the read; its end comes from the germline J gene. V is TRBV19 and J is TRBJ1-2, with D tentatively TRBD1 (6 bases). Germline V gene lookup returns CDR1 FNHDT and CDR2 SITEND (reference sequence). The CDR3 spans 13 residues. V was shortened by 4 bases and J by 3 bases, with 10 bases between the two germline ends. CDR3 DNA, as far as it was read: TGTGCCAGCAGTTCAGGGGTGGACTCC. Residues: CASSSGVDS. The full-length CDR3 reads as CASSSGVDSDYTF.

As to this clone: The germline and genes are mouse ones. The CDR3 extends 4 residues past the end of the read, so its final part is completed from the germline J gene. The V gene is TRBV19, the J gene TRBJ1-1; 7 positions agree with TRBD1. V shed 4 bases, J shed 4 bases, and the junction held 10 bases outside the gene matches. CDR3 length: 15 residues. In germline, CDR1 is FNHDT, CDR2 SITEND (reference sequence). The CDR3 bases that were read are TGTGCCAGCAGTCCCCGACAGGGAAGGGGCACA. Amino acid sequence: CASSPRQGRGT. The complete CDR3 reads CASSPRQGRGTEVFF.

On this clone itself: Gene names refer to mouse genes. The sequence runs out 3 residues before the end of the CDR3; the remainder is reconstructed from the germline J gene. This chain links TRBV16 with TRBJ1-3; 8 nucleotides match TRBD1. CDR3 length: 13 amino acids. The germline V gene encodes CDR1 SGHSA and CDR2 FRNQAP. The CDR3 loop reads CASSLIPGGALYF. The covered CDR3 bases are TGTGCAAGCAGCTTAATCCCAGGGGGCGCG.

A remark on this clone: Mouse gene names apply. The read comes to an end 4 residues before the CDR3 does, leaving the germline J gene to fill in the end. V is TRBV19 and J is TRBJ1-1; a possible D gene is TRBD1 (5 bases). V lost 2 bases and J lost 3, with 11 bases in between. Germline CDR1 and CDR2: FNHDT and SITEND (reference sequence). This CDR3 has 14 residues. The CDR3: CASSIGRADTEVFF. The part of the CDR3 DNA that was read is TGTGCCAGCAGTATTGGCAGGGCGGACACA.

In its sample, this clone was seen a few times. Gene names and germline refer to mouse. The CDR3 goes on 4 residues after the read ends, and that part is filled in from the germline J gene. V and J are TRBV5 and TRBJ2-7, with D unresolved. V lost 4 bases and J 0 bases, leaving 7 bases between the germline ends. Looked up from germline, CDR1 is LGHNA and CDR2 is YNLKQL (reference sequence). This CDR3 contains 13 residues. CDR3 bases read: TGTGCCAGCAGCCCCGACAACTCCTAT. It yields the protein CASSPDNSY. The complete CDR3 protein is CASSPDNSYEQYF.

This clone was observed at least ten times. The germline and genes are mouse ones. The CDR3 end falls 4 residues outside the read, so it is completed with the germline J gene. This chain links TRBV19 with TRBJ2-2, with 8 positions matching TRBD2. Germline values: CDR1 FNHDT, CDR2 SITEND (reference sequence). The CDR3 consists of 13 residues. CDR3 region: CASRNRDWGQLYF. The DNA read from the CDR3 is TGTGCCAGCAGAAACCGGGACTGGGGG.

Regarding this clone: Genes and germline come from the mouse. The read ends 4 residues early relative to the CDR3; the germline J gene fills the gap. The chain links TRBV13-2 to TRBJ2-7; D might be TRBD1 (5 bases). CDR1 is NNHNN and CDR2 is SYGAGS in the germline V gene (reference sequence). This CDR3 has 12 residues. The CDR3 sequence is CASVDRTYEQYF. The sequenced part of the CDR3 DNA is TGTGCCAGTGTTGACAGAACTTAT.

There are a few counts of this clone. These gene names are mouse names. The read terminates 4 residues before the CDR3 end, so the remaining end is supplied by the germline J gene. This sequence joins TRBV5 and TRBJ1-2; 8 nucleotides line up with TRBD1. Germline V gives CDR1 LGHNA, CDR2 YNLKQL (reference sequence). This CDR3 is 14 amino acids long. Unmatched junction bases numbered 2, after V lost 1 base and J lost 4 bases. The covered CDR3 bases are TGTGCCAGCAGCCAAGGACAGGGGAGCTCC. Its protein product is CASSQGQGSS. The full CDR3 sequence reads CASSQGQGSSDYTF.

Only a few counts were recorded for this clone. Genes and germline come from the mouse. Read sequence stops 4 residues before the CDR3 end, and the germline J gene provides the missing end. Other DNA sequences in this sample translate to the same CDR3. The chain combines TRBV13-1 with TRBJ2-3; 11 bases are shared with TRBD1. This CDR3 is 15 amino acids long. J was trimmed by 0 bases and V by 5 bases; bases with no gene match: 2. Germline lookup yields CDR1 NSHNY and CDR2 SYGAGN. CDR3 residues: CASSGQGASAETLYF. CDR3 bases read: TGTGCCAGCAGCGGACAGGGGGCTAGTGCAGAA.

As regards this clone: Gene names refer to mouse genes. The read comes to an end 4 residues before the CDR3 does, leaving the germline J gene to fill in the end. The genes are TRBV13-3 and TRBJ2-1; D might be TRBD1 (5 bases). The CDR3 spans 12 residues. Germline V gene sequence: CDR1 NNHDY, CDR2 SYVADS. The germline V and J ends were trimmed by 5 bases and 5 bases, with 8 bases remaining between them. The CDR3 sequence: CASRDRNAEQFF. The CDR3 DNA, read in part, is TGTGCCAGCAGAGACAGAAATGCT.

As concerns this clone: A clone one base away is much larger, so this may be a read error. Any gene name here is a mouse gene name. The read comes to an end 4 residues before the CDR3 does, leaving the germline J gene to fill in the end. The chain links TRBV19 to TRBJ1-1, with D perhaps matching TRBD1 (5 bases). The V gene's germline CDR1 is FNHDT and CDR2 SITEND (reference sequence). With 4 bases removed from V and 1 base from J, the gap between germline ends came to 5 bases. CDR3 length: 12 residues. The sequenced CDR3 bases are TGTGCCAGCAGTCAGGGGAACACA. This codes for CASSQGNT. The whole CDR3 region reads CASSQGNTEVFF. The whole variable domain, filled in from reference TRBV19 and TRBJ1-1, reads GGIITQTPKFLIGQEGQKLTLKCQQNFNHDTMYWYRQDSGKGLRLIYYSITENDLQKGDLSEGYDASREKKSSFSLTVTSAQKNEMAVFLCASSQGNTEVFFGKGTRLTVV.